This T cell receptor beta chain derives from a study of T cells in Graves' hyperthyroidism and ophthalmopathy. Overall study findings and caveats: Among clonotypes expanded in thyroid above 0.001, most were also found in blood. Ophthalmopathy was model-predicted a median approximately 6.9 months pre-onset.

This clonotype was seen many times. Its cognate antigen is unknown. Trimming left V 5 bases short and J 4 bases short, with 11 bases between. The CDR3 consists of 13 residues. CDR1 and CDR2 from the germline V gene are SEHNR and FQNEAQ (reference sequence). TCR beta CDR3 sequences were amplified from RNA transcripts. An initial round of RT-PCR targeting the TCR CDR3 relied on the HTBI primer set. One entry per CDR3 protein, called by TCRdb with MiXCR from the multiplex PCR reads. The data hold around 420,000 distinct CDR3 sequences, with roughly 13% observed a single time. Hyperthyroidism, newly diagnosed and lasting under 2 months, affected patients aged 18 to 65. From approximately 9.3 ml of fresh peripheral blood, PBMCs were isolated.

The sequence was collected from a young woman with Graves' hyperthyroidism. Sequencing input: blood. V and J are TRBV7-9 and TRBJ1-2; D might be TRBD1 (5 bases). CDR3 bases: TGTGCCAGCAGCGGGCAGGGAACCTATGGCTACACCTTC. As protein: CASSGQGTYGYTF.